Presented here are 8 T cell receptor beta chains from one specimen sequenced in a study of blood T cell repertoires in COVID-19. Clones were sequenced by immunoSEQ multiplex PCR, and TCRdb holds only the in-frame ones, with some missing. Of more than 300,000 clones in the sample, approximately 90% were seen once. The source material was PBMCs or T cells enriched from blood (not recorded which). These TCRs come from a woman aged 18-29 years who had recovered from COVID-19.

The CDR3 spells CASSLRTGKNYEQYF. The CDR3 coding sequence is TGTGCCAGCAGCTTGAGGACAGGGAAAAACTACGAGCAGTACTTC. This chain links TRBV5-5 with TRBJ2-7; TRBD1 aligns across 8 bases. CDR1 is SGHKS and CDR2 is YYEKEE in the germline V gene (reference sequence). Trimming cost V 1 base and J 3 bases; bases outside gene matches: 6. This CDR3 comprises 15 residues.

The J gene is TRBJ1-4, the V gene TRBV27; D may be TRBD1 (6 bases). The CDR3 sequence is 16 residues long. V was cut by 6 bases and J by 0 bases, with 14 bases left in between. Per germline, CDR1 MNHEY and CDR2 SMNVEV (reference sequence). The CDR3 region has the DNA TGTGCCAGCAGCCCAGAAACAGGGTCAACTAATGAAAAACTGTTTTTT. It encodes CASSPETGSTNEKLFF.

The genes are TRBV7-8 and TRBJ2-6, with a tentative D call TRBD2 (5 bases). The V end lost 7 bases, the J end lost 0 bases, and 10 bases lay between the germline ends. The CDR3 length is 15 residues. Per the germline V gene, CDR1 is SGHVS and CDR2 is FQNEAQ. CDR3 in amino acids: CASTLGYSGANVLTF. CDR3 in DNA: TGTGCCAGCACACTAGGCTACTCTGGGGCCAACGTCCTGACTTTC.

This clone showed up just a few times. The chain employs TRBV5-1 and TRBJ1-4; 7 nucleotides match TRBD1. After removal of 1 base from V and 1 base from J, the junction contained 16 bases not matched to a gene. There are 20 residues in the CDR3. Germline assignment: CDR1 SGHRS and CDR2 YFSETQ. Written as DNA, the CDR3 is TGCGCCAGCAGCTTGCCGACAGGGCTAGGCGAATTGGGAACTAATGAAAAACTGTTTTTT. This gives the protein CASSLPTGLGELGTNEKLFF.

This clone was seen a handful of times. J is TRBJ1-1 and V is TRBV10-1, with D possibly matching TRBD1 (5 bases). The CDR3 runs 12 residues. Trimming cost V 5 bases and J 9 bases, with 13 bases left between them. CDR1 is WNHNN, CDR2 SYGVQD, per germline (reference sequence). As DNA, the CDR3 is TGCGCCAGCAGTCGGGGAGCGGGGCAAGCTTTCTTT. It yields the protein CASSRGAGQAFF.

The chain combines TRBV4-2 with TRBJ1-6, with a weak D call TRBD1 (5 bases). Trimming pared 3 bases from V and 9 bases from J, leaving 15 bases between. Germline CDR1 and CDR2: LGHNA and YNFKEQ. The CDR3 has 15 residues. The CDR3 spells CASSQLDGTGSPLHF. The CDR3 bases are TGTGCCAGCAGCCAGCTAGACGGAACAGGTTCACCCCTCCACTTT.

This clone has a single count. The rearrangement links TRBV14 to TRBJ1-2, with D uncertain. The CDR3 is made up of 13 amino acids. Germline V gene data show CDR1 as SGHDN and CDR2 as FVKESK. With 5 bases removed from V and 4 bases from J, the gap between germline ends came to 11 bases. In DNA form, the CDR3 reads TGTGCCAGCAGCGCCGTCGGAGTCTATGGCTACACCTTC. Amino acids: CASSAVGVYGYTF.

The rearrangement links TRBV12-5 to TRBJ2-7, with TRBD2 as a possible D gene (5 bases). The V and J ends lost 3 bases and 2 bases respectively, with 23 bases between them. Germline CDR1 and CDR2: LGHNT and FRNRAP. This CDR3 region has 18 residues. CDR3 residues: CASGLTPKGAGGTYEQYF. The CDR3 DNA follows: TGTGCTAGTGGTTTAACCCCTAAGGGTGCGGGCGGAACCTACGAGCAGTACTTC.